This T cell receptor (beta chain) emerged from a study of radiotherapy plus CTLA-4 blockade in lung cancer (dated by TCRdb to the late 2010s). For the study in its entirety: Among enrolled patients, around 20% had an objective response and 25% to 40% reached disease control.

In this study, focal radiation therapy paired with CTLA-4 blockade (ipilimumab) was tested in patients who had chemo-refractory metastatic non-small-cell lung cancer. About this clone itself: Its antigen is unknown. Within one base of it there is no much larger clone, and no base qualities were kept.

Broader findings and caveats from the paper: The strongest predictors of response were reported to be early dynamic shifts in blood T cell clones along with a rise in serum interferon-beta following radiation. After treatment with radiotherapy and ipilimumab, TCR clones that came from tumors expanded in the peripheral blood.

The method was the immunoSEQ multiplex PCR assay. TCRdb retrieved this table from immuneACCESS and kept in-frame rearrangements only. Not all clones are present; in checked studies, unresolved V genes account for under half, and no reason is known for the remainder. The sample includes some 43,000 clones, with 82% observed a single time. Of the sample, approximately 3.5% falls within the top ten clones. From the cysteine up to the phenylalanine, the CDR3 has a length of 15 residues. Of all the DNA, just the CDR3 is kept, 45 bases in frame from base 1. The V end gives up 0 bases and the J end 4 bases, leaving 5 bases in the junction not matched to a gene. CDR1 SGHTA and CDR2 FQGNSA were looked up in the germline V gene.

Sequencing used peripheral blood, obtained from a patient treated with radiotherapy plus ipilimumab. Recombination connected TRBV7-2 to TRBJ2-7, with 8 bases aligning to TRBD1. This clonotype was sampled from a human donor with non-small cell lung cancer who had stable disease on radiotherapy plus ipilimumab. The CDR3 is CASSLARTGNYEQYF. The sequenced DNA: TGTGCCAGCAGCTTAGCCCGGACAGGGAATTACGAGCAGTACTTC.